This T cell receptor (beta chain) comes out of a study of vaccination effects on CD4 cells after COVID-19. Overall study context: Vaccination of participants consisted of two doses of either the BNT162b2 or mRNA-1273 vaccine. General observations from the study: Late post-vaccination samples showed marked contraction of infection- and vaccine-induced clones.

ViraFEST expansion of antigen-specific CD4+ T cells with viral peptide pools preceded sequencing. The authors isolated CD4+ T cells after 9 to 10 days of culture. Vaccine recipients lacked prior SARS-CoV-2 infection and had negative nucleocapsid antibodies. Replacing half the medium with IL-2 medium was done on days 3 and 7. Points on this clone: The antigen is undetermined.

Sequencing was performed with immunoSEQ multiplex PCR; in TCRdb, only in-frame clones are kept and a portion is missing. This table holds 37,000 or so clones, 66% found once. This specimen was CD4+ T cells from PBMCs cultured with HCoV-OC43 spike peptides, taken before COVID-19 vaccination. Subset denoted: HCoV-OC43 spike overlapping peptide pool stimulation. This TCR was sampled from a human donor who received a COVID-19 vaccine.

The CDR3 bases are TGTGCCAGCAGCGGATTGGACAGCGGCGGGAGCTATGGCTACACCTTC. This translates into CASSGLDSGGSYGYTF. The rearrangement joins TRBV9 to TRBJ1-2; a weak D match, TRBD1 (6 bases). This CDR3 spans 16 amino acids. Germline V gene lookup returns CDR1 SGDLS and CDR2 YYNGEE. V was shortened by 3 bases and J by 4 bases, with 19 bases between the two germline ends.